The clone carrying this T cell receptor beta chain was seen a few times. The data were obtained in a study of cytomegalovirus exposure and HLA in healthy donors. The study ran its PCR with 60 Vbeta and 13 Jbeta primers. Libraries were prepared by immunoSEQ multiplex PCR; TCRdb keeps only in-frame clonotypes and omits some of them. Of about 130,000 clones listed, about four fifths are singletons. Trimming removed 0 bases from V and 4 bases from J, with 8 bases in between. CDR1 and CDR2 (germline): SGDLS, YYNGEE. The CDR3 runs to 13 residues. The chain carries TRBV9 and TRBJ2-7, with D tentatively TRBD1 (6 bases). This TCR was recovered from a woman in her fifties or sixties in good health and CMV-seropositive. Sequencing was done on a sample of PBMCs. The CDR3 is CASSVAGQYEQYF. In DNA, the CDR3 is TGTGCCAGCAGCGTAGCTGGACAGTACGAGCAGTACTTC.